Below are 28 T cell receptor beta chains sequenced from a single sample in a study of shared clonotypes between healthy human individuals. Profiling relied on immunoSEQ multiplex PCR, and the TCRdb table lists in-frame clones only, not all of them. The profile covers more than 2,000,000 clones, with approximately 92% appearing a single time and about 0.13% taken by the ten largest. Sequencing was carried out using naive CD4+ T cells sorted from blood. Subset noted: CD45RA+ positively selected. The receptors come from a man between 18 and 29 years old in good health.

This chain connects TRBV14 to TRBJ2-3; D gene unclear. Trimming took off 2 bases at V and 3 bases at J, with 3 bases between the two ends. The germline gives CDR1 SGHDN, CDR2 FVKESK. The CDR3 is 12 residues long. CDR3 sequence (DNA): TGTGCCAGCAGCCAACATACAGATACGCAGTATTTT. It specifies CASSQHTDTQYF.

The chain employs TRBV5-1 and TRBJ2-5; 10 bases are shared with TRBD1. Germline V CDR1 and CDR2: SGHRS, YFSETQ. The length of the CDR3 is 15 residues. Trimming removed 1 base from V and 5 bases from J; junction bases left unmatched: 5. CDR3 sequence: CASSLSGQGVETQYF. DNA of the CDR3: TGCGCCAGCAGCTTGTCTGGACAGGGGGTTGAGACCCAGTACTTC.

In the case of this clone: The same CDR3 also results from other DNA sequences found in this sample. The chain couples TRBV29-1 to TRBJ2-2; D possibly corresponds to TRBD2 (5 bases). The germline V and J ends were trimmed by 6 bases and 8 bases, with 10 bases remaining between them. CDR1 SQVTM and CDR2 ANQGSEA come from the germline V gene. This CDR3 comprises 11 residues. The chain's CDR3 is CSVEGGGELFF. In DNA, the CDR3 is TGCAGCGTAGAGGGTGGGGGGGAGCTGTTTTTT.

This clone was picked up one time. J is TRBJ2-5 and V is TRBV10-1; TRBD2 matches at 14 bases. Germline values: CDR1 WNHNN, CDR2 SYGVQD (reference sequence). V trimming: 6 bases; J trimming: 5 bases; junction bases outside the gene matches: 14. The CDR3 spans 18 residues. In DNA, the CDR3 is TGCGCCAGCAGACTAACCCCGGGACTAGCGGGGGAAGGGGAGACCCAGTACTTC. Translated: CASRLTPGLAGEGETQYF.

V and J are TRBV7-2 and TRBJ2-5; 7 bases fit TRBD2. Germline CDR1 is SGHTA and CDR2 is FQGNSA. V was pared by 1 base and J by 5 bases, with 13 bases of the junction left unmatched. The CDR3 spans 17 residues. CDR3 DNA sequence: TGTGCCAGCAGCTTAGGGCCCTTCGGGGGGACTCAGGAGACCCAGTACTTC. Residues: CASSLGPFGGTQETQYF.

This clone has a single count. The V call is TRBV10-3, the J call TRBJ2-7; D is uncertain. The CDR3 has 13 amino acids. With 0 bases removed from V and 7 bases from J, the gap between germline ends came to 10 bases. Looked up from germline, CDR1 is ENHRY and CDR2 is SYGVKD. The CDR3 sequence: CAISESIIREQYF. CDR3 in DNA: TGTGCCATCAGTGAGTCCATCATACGGGAGCAGTACTTC.

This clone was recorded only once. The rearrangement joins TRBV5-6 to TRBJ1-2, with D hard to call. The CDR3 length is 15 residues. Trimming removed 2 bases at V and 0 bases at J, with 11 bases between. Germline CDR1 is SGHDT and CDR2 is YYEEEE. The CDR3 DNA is TGTGCCAGCAGCTTTTCCGGGCCGACTAACTATGGCTACACCTTC. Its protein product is CASSFSGPTNYGYTF.

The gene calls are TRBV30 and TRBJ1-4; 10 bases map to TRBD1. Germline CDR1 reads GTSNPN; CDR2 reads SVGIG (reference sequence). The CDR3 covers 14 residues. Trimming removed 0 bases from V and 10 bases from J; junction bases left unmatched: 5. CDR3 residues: CAWSVSRDRGKLFF. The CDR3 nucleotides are TGTGCCTGGAGTGTGTCCCGGGACAGGGGAAAACTGTTTTTT.

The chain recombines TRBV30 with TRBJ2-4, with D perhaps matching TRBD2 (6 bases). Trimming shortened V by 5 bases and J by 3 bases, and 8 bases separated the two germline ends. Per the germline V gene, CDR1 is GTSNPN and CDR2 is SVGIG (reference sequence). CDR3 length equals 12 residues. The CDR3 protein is CAWGEVKNIQYF. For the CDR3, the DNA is TGTGCCTGGGGGGAGGTCAAAAACATTCAGTACTTC.

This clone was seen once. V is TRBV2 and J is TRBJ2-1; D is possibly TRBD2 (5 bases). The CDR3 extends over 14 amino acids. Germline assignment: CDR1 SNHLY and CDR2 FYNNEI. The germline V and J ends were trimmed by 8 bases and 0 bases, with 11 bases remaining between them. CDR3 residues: CASETGNSYNEQFF. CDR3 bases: TGTGCCAGCGAAACGGGGAACTCCTACAATGAGCAGTTCTTC.

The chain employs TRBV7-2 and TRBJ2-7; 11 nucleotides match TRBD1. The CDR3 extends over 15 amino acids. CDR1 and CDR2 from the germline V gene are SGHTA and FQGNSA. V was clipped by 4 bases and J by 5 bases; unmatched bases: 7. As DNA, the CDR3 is TGTGCCAGCAGCTACGTCGGACAGGGGGCCCACGAGCAGTACTTC. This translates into CASSYVGQGAHEQYF.

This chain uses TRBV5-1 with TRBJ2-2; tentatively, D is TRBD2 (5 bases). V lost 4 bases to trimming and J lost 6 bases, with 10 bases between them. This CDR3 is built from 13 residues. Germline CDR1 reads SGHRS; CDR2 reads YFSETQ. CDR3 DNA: TGCGCCAGCAGCCCCGAGGGTGCCGGGGAGCTGTTTTTT. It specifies CASSPEGAGELFF.

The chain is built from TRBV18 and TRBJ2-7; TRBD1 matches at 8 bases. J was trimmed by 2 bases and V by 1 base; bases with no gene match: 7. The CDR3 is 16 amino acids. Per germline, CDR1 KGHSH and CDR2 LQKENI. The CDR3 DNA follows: TGTGCCAGCTCACCACGCGACAGGGGAGGCCCCTACGAGCAGTACTTC. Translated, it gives CASSPRDRGGPYEQYF.

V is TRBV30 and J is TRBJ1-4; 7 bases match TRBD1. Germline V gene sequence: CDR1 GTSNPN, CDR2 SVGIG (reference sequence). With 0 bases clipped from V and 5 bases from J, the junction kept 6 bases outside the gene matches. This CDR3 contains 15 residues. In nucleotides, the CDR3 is TGTGCCTGGAGTGTACGAGGCAGGGGGAATGAAAAACTGTTTTTT. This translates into CAWSVRGRGNEKLFF.

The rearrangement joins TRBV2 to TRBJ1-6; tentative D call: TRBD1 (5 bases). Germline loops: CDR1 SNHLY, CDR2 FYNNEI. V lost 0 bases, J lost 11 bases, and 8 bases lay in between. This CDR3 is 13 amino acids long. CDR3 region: CASSEAGGTPLHF. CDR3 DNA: TGTGCCAGCAGTGAAGCCGGGGGAACACCCCTCCACTTT.

Written as DNA, the CDR3 is TGTGCCAGCAGCCCCCGGGCAGGGAGCCCAGATACGCAGTATTTT. Translating it yields CASSPRAGSPDTQYF. The chain employs TRBV11-2 and TRBJ2-3; possibly TRBD1 or TRBD2 for D (5 bases each). Germline CDR1 reads SGHAT; CDR2 reads FQNNGV. V was pared by 5 bases and J by 4 bases, with 16 bases between. The CDR3 spans 15 residues. The entire variable domain, with the rest obtained from reference TRBV11-2 and TRBJ2-3, is as follows: EAGVAQSPRYKIIEKRQSVAFWCNPISGHATLYWYQQILGQGPKLLIQFQNNGVVDDSQLPKDRFSAERLKGVDSTLKIQPAKLEDSAVYLCASSPRAGSPDTQYFGPGTRLTVL.

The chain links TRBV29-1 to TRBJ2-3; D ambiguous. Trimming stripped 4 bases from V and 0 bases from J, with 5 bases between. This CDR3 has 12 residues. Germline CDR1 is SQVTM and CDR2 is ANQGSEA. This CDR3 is CSVVRSTDTQYF. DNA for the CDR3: TGCAGCGTTGTACGGAGCACAGATACGCAGTATTTT.

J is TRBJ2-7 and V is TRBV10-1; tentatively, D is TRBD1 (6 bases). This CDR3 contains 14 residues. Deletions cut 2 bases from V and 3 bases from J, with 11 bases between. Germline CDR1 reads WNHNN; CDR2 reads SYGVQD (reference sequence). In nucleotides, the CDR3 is TGCGCCAGCAGTGAGACAGGGAAAGGCTACGAGCAGTACTTC. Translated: CASSETGKGYEQYF.

Written as DNA, the CDR3 is TGTGCCAGCAGCTTGGACAGGGGGGGTAGAGGCTACACCTTC. This encodes CASSLDRGGRGYTF. V and J are TRBV5-4 and TRBJ1-2; 8 bases align to TRBD1. Looked up from germline, CDR1 is SGHNT and CDR2 is YYREEE (reference sequence). This CDR3 contains 14 residues. Unmatched junction bases numbered 6, after V lost 0 bases and J lost 8 bases.

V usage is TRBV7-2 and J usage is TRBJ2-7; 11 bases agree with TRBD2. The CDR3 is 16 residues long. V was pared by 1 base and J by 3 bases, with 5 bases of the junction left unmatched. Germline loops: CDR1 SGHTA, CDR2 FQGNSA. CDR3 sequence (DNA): TGTGCCAGCAGCTTAGATTCTAGCGGGAGGTTCTACGAGCAGTACTTC. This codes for CASSLDSSGRFYEQYF.

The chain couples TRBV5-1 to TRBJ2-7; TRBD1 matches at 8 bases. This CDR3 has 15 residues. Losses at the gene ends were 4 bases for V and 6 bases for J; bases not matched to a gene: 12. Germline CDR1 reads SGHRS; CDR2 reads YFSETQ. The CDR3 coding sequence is TGCGCCAGCAGCCCACGACAGGGGACCGGAGGCGAGCAGTACTTC. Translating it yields CASSPRQGTGGEQYF. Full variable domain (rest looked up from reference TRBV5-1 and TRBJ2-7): KAGVTQTPRYLIKTRGQQVTLSCSPISGHRSVSWYQQTPGQGLQFLFEYFSETQRNKGNFPGRFSGRQFSNSRSEMNVSTLELGDSALYLCASSPRQGTGGEQYFGPGTRLTVT.

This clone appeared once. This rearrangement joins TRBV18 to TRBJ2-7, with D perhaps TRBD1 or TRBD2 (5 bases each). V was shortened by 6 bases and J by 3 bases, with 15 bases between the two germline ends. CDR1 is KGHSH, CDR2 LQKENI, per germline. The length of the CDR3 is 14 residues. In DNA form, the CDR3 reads TGTGCCAGCTCGGCGGGCAGGGCCAACTACGAGCAGTACTTC. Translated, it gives CASSAGRANYEQYF. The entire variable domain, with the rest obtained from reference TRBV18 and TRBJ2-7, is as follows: NAGVMQNPRHLVRRRGQEARLRCSPMKGHSHVYWYRQLPEEGLKFMVYLQKENIIDESGMPKERFSAEFPKEGPSILRIQQVVRGDSAAYFCASSAGRANYEQYFGPGTRLTVT.

The CDR3 loop is CASSQDLAGNRNTIYF. Written as DNA, the CDR3 is TGTGCCAGCAGCCAAGATCTGGCAGGGAATAGAAACACCATATATTTT. The genes are TRBV14 and TRBJ1-3; D perhaps matches TRBD1 (5 bases). Germline CDR1 SGHDN, CDR2 FVKESK. This CDR3 is built from 16 residues. Between the trimmed V and J ends, which lost 0 bases and 5 bases, there was a span of 14 bases.

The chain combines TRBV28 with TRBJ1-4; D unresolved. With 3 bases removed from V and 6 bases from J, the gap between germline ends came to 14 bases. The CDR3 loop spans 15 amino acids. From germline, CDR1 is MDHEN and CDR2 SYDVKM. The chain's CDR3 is CASSLSRRVDEKLFF. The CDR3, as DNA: TGTGCCAGCAGTTTGAGTCGAAGGGTTGATGAAAAACTGTTTTTT. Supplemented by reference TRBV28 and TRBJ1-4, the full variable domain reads DVKVTQSSRYLVKRTGEKVFLECVQDMDHENMFWYRQDPGLGLRLIYFSYDVKMKEKGDIPEGYSVSREKKERFSLILESASTNQTSMYLCASSLSRRVDEKLFFGSGTQLSVL.

CDR3 region: CASSFWDRNTEAFF. The CDR3 region has the DNA TGTGCCAGCAGTTTCTGGGACAGGAACACTGAAGCTTTCTTT. The chain employs TRBV28 and TRBJ1-1, with 7 bases matching TRBD1. The trim removed 3 bases at V and 1 base at J, leaving 2 bases unmatched. The CDR3 loop spans 14 amino acids. Germline assignment: CDR1 MDHEN and CDR2 SYDVKM. Looking up the rest from reference TRBV28 and TRBJ1-1 gives the full variable domain: DVKVTQSSRYLVKRTGEKVFLECVQDMDHENMFWYRQDPGLGLRLIYFSYDVKMKEKGDIPEGYSVSREKKERFSLILESASTNQTSMYLCASSFWDRNTEAFFGQGTRLTVV.

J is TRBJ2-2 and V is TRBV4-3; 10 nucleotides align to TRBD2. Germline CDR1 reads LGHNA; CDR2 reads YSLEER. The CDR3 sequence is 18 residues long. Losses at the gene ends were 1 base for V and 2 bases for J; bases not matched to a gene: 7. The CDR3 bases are TGCGCCAGCAGCCAAGCAGGAGGACTAGCGGCCAACACCGGGGAGCTGTTTTTT. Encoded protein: CASSQAGGLAANTGELFF.

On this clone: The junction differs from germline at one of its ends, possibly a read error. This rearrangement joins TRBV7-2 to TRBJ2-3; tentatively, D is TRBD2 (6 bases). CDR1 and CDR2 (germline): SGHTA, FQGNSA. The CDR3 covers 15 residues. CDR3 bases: TGTGCCAGCAGCTTAGATATTTTTGCGGGGATTCTCTTGAGTTTT. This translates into CASSLDIFAGILLSF.

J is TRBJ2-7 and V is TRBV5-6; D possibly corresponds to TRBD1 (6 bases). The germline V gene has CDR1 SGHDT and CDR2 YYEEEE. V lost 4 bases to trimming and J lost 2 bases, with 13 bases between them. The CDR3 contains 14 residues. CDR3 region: CASSPTGRAYEQYF. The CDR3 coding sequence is TGTGCCAGCAGCCCTACAGGGCGAGCCTACGAGCAGTACTTC.